One and the same sample provided the 14 T cell receptor beta chains below, sequenced in a study of T cell repertoires in cytomegalovirus infection. Using its own MiXCR run on the reads, TCRdb lists one record per CDR3 protein. The repertoire holds 250,000 to 300,000 distinct CDR3 sequences, around 20% seen once, with around 20% in the top ten. No antigen has been identified for these receptors. Sequencing used cultured PBMCs, obtained from culture after CMV antigen stimulation. The receptors derive from a human donor in good health (CMV status not recorded). Some clones in this sample may be carry-over from other donors' samples.

The chain carries TRBV24-1 and TRBJ2-1, with D unresolved. Germline CDR1 and CDR2: KGHDR and SFDVKD. This CDR3 is built from 12 residues. Trimming removed 5 bases from V and 14 bases from J, with 15 bases in between. CDR3 DNA: TGTGCCACCAGTGTCCCCGGCTTTGGGGAGTTCTTC. Residues: CATSVPGFGEFF.

This clonotype came up many times. This rearrangement joins TRBV7-2 to TRBJ1-3; D perhaps matches TRBD1 (5 bases). This CDR3 region has 16 residues. Looked up from germline, CDR1 is SGHTA and CDR2 is FQGNSA. V lost 2 bases and J 1 base, leaving 12 bases between the germline ends. The CDR3 DNA is TGTGCCAGCAGCTTAAACGCAGGGTCATCTGGAAACACCATATATTTT. Encoded protein: CASSLNAGSSGNTIYF.

With respect to this clonotype: A read error may produce the germline difference seen at one junction end. The rearrangement links TRBV12-3 or TRBV12-4 to TRBJ2-1, with 13 bases identical to TRBD2. The CDR3 totals 15 residues. This CDR3 reads CVSRELAGGPSEQFF. CDR3 DNA sequence: TGTGTCAGCAGAGAACTAGCGGGAGGGCCGAGTGAGCAGTTCTTC.

The table lists this clonotype with a few counts. The rearrangement uses TRBV9 and TRBJ2-3, with D perhaps TRBD2 (6 bases). CDR1 is SGDLS and CDR2 is YYNGEE in the germline V gene. The CDR3 has 15 amino acids. With 0 bases removed from V and 2 bases from J, the gap between germline ends came to 10 bases. The CDR3 is CASSVAGDFTDTQYF. For the CDR3, the DNA is TGTGCCAGCAGCGTAGCGGGAGATTTCACAGATACGCAGTATTTT.

This clonotype has just a few counts. This sequence joins TRBV9 and TRBJ2-3; 7 positions match TRBD2. V lost 4 bases, J lost 1 base, and 9 bases stayed unmatched. There are 16 residues in the CDR3. Germline CDR1 is SGDLS and CDR2 is YYNGEE. The CDR3 protein is CASSRFASGRTDTQYF. The DNA of the CDR3 is TGTGCCAGCAGCCGTTTTGCTAGCGGACGCACAGATACGCAGTATTTT.

As concerns this clonotype: One end of the junction is discordant with germline, which a read error may explain. The rearrangement joins TRBV7-9 to TRBJ2-1; 9 nucleotides agree with TRBD2. Germline V gives CDR1 SEHNR, CDR2 FQNEAQ (reference sequence). CDR3 length equals 15 residues. Written as DNA, the CDR3 is TGTACCAGCAGCCCTAGGCGGGAGGGATACAATGAGCAGTTCTTC. This codes for CTSSPRREGYNEQFF.

This clonotype came up a few times. V usage is TRBV7-8 and J usage is TRBJ2-2; D perhaps matches TRBD2 (6 bases). Germline V CDR1 and CDR2: SGHVS, FQNEAQ. This CDR3 region has 15 residues. The V end was cut by 3 bases, the J end by 4 bases, with 12 bases between. CDR3 protein: CASSFEAGITGELFF. CDR3 coding DNA: TGTGCCAGCAGCTTTGAAGCGGGTATCACCGGGGAGCTGTTTTTT.

This clonotype was counted between two and nine times. This rearrangement joins TRBV27 to TRBJ1-5; D uncertain. CDR1 is MNHEY and CDR2 is SMNVEV in the germline V gene (reference sequence). V lost 8 bases and J lost 0, with 14 bases in between. The CDR3 sequence is 15 residues long. The chain's CDR3 is CASSETFYSNQPQHF. DNA for the CDR3: TGTGCCAGCTCAGAGACTTTTTATAGCAATCAGCCCCAGCATTTT.

This clonotype was counted only a few times. This rearrangement joins TRBV6-1 to TRBJ1-1; perhaps TRBD1 as D (6 bases). The CDR3 runs 13 residues. Germline V gene lookup returns CDR1 MNHNS and CDR2 SASEGT. V shed 6 bases and J shed 4 bases, with 12 bases lying between them. The CDR3 DNA reads as TGTGCCAGCAGAAGGACAGCGGTCACTGAAGCTTTCTTT. It yields the protein CASRRTAVTEAFF.

The V gene is TRBV28, the J gene TRBJ2-7, with D possibly matching TRBD1 (5 bases). Germline CDR1 is MDHEN and CDR2 is SYDVKM. Trimming took 5 bases from V and 4 from J, leaving 9 bases between them. The CDR3 consists of 12 residues. The CDR3 reads CASSVDRYEQYF. As DNA, the CDR3 is TGTGCCAGCAGTGTCGACAGATACGAGCAGTACTTC.

This clonotype showed up just a few times. This rearrangement joins TRBV4-3 to TRBJ2-5; D may match TRBD1 or TRBD2 (6 bases each). The length of the CDR3 is 15 residues. V was cut by 0 bases and J by 1 base, with 9 bases left in between. Germline values: CDR1 LGHNA, CDR2 YSLEER. The CDR3 DNA sequence: TGCGCCAGCAGCCAAGACGGGGGCTTCCAAGAGACCCAGTACTTC. It codes for CASSQDGGFQETQYF.

The chain has TRBV2 and TRBJ2-3; TRBD2 aligns across 9 bases. In germline, CDR1 is SNHLY, CDR2 FYNNEI. J was trimmed by 4 bases and V by 2 bases; bases with no gene match: 7. The CDR3 extends over 16 amino acids. The CDR3 reads CASSESVAGAADTQYF. DNA of the CDR3: TGTGCCAGCAGTGAAAGTGTAGCGGGAGCGGCAGATACGCAGTATTTT.

The chain carries TRBV5-4 and TRBJ2-1, with D uncertain. The CDR3 extends over 16 amino acids. Germline loops: CDR1 SGHNT, CDR2 YYREEE (reference sequence). V gave up 0 bases and J gave up 4 bases, with 14 bases separating them. The CDR3 protein is CASSLDASALYNEQFF. In DNA, the CDR3 is TGTGCCAGCAGCTTGGATGCGTCAGCCCTTTACAATGAGCAGTTCTTC.

This clonotype was seen at least ten times. This sequence joins TRBV6-2 or TRBV6-3 and TRBJ2-7; D gene uncertain. Germline lookup yields CDR1 MNHEY and CDR2 SVGEGT. The CDR3 has 14 residues. Trimming took off 2 bases at V and 4 bases at J, with 12 bases between the two ends. As DNA, the CDR3 is TGTGCCAGCAGTTACCCCCCGCCTTATTACGAGCAGTACGTC. It is translated as CASSYPPPYYEQYV.